This T cell receptor (beta chain) was recovered during a study of a mutant IDH1 vaccine in newly diagnosed glioma. Study in general: Pretreatment consisted of radiotherapy, temozolomide, or both, with most receiving both.

Time point of the sample: week 47, end of study. Doses comprised 300 ug of mutant IDH1 20-mer peptide each, plus topical imiquimod. Whole-study findings and limits: Across multiple MHC alleles, 85% to 95% of patients had vaccine-induced responses. Pseudoprogression showed no apparent link to changes in top peripheral T cell clonotypes.

Sequencing was performed with immunoSEQ multiplex PCR; in TCRdb, only in-frame clones are kept and a portion is missing. The data hold around 30,000 clones, with around nine tenths observed a single time. CDR3 length: 13 amino acids. The germline V gene has CDR1 SGHNT and CDR2 YYREEE (reference sequence). V dropped 6 bases and J dropped 7 bases, with 14 bases sitting between them. As to this clone: Its specificity is unknown.

The chain links TRBV5-4 to TRBJ2-1; D uncertain. The sequence was obtained from a woman aged 30 to 39 with glioma. The material was PBMCs, obtained from a glioma patient whose treatment included an IDH1 peptide vaccine. CDR3 sequence: CASNIGPSNEQFF. CDR3 nucleotides: TGTGCCAGCAATATCGGACCTAGTAATGAGCAGTTCTTC.